The 28 T cell receptor beta chains in this list originate from one sample, sequenced in a study of shared clonotypes between healthy human individuals. The method was immunoSEQ multiplex PCR; TCRdb's version includes in-frame clones alone and lacks a portion of them. The profile shows roughly 2.5 million clones, around nine tenths of them singletons. Sequencing was performed on naive CD4+ T cells sorted from blood. The sample's subset: CD45RA+ positively selected. The origin of the receptors is a man aged 18-30 years in good health.

This rearrangement joins TRBV15 to TRBJ2-3; D gene ambiguous. Germline V gene lookup returns CDR1 LNHNV and CDR2 YYDKDF (reference sequence). The CDR3 runs to 14 residues. Trimming stripped 4 bases from V and 3 bases from J, with 11 bases between. The DNA of the CDR3 is TGTGCCACCAGCACGTTTGGGTCTACAGATACGCAGTATTTT. Amino acids: CATSTFGSTDTQYF.

The genes are TRBV5-1 and TRBJ2-1; 9 bases map to TRBD2. The CDR3 has 14 amino acids. CDR1 is SGHRS, CDR2 YFSETQ, per germline. The J segment lost 6 bases and the V segment lost 2 bases, leaving 3 bases of the junction unmatched. DNA of the CDR3: TGCGCCAGCAGCTTCGGGACTAGCCCCAATGAGCAGTTCTTC. It specifies CASSFGTSPNEQFF.

This chain links TRBV9 with TRBJ2-2; a possible D gene is TRBD2 (5 bases). This CDR3 has 16 amino acids. The germline V gene encodes CDR1 SGDLS and CDR2 YYNGEE. V was pared by 2 bases and J by 6 bases, with 17 bases between. In nucleotides, the CDR3 is TGTGCCAGCAGCGTCCGGGGAGACCCCGGGGCCGGGGAGCTGTTTTTT. The encoded protein is CASSVRGDPGAGELFF.

The V and J genes are TRBV5-1 and TRBJ1-1, with D unresolved. The CDR3 runs to 16 residues. Looked up from germline, CDR1 is SGHRS and CDR2 is YFSETQ. With 4 bases removed from V and 5 bases from J, the gap between germline ends came to 21 bases. In DNA form, the CDR3 reads TGCGCCAGCAGCAGAACGACACAACTGGGAGATACTGAAGCTTTCTTT. This sequence encodes CASSRTTQLGDTEAFF.

The chain is built from TRBV6-5 and TRBJ2-1; TRBD1 matches at 8 bases. The CDR3 sequence is 12 residues long. Germline-derived CDR1 and CDR2 are MNHEY and SVGAGI. The V and J ends lost 3 bases and 10 bases, in that order; junction bases with no gene match: 2. The CDR3 here is CASSYRQGEQFF. The DNA of the CDR3 is TGTGCCAGCAGTTATCGACAGGGGGAGCAGTTCTTC.

The V gene is TRBV18, the J gene TRBJ2-5; 9 bases agree with TRBD2. There are 15 residues in the CDR3. Looked up from germline, CDR1 is KGHSH and CDR2 is LQKENI. Trimming cost V 3 bases and J 4 bases; bases outside gene matches: 6. The CDR3 DNA is TGTGCCAGCTCACCCCGGACTAGCGCGGCAGAGACCCAGTACTTC. Translated, it gives CASSPRTSAAETQYF.

The chain employs TRBV11-3 and TRBJ2-2; D may be TRBD2 (5 bases). The CDR3 is made up of 14 amino acids. The germline V and J ends were trimmed by 0 bases and 6 bases, with 8 bases remaining between them. The germline CDR1 and CDR2 sequences are SGHNT and YENEEA. The CDR3 is CASSLEAGSGELFF. The CDR3 DNA reads as TGTGCCAGCAGCTTAGAGGCGGGCTCCGGGGAGCTGTTTTTT.

V usage is TRBV4-1 and J usage is TRBJ2-3; D remains unclear. V was cut by 3 bases and J by 2 bases, with 12 bases left in between. CDR1 MGHRA and CDR2 YSYEKL come from the germline V gene. This CDR3 spans 15 amino acids. Here the CDR3 DNA reads TGCGCCAGCAGCCAGGCGCCCCCCTTCACAGATACGCAGTATTTT. Protein product: CASSQAPPFTDTQYF.

The chain uses TRBV9 and TRBJ1-4; 7 bases line up with TRBD1. Trimming removed 3 bases from V and 4 bases from J; junction bases left unmatched: 6. Germline V gene sequence: CDR1 SGDLS, CDR2 YYNGEE. CDR3 length: 15 amino acids. For the CDR3, the DNA is TGTGCCAGCAGCGCAGAGACAGGGCTTAATGAAAAACTGTTTTTT. Its translation is CASSAETGLNEKLFF.

A note on this clone: The sample carries other DNA sequences with the same CDR3. The genes are TRBV20-1 and TRBJ2-7; D gene uncertain. From germline, CDR1 is DFQATT and CDR2 SNEGSKA (reference sequence). Trimming shortened V by 3 bases and J by 5 bases, and 5 bases separated the two germline ends. The CDR3 loop spans 10 amino acids. The CDR3, as DNA: TGCAGTGCTAGCGGCGACGAGCAGTACTTC. Its translation is CSASGDEQYF.

This sequence joins TRBV15 and TRBJ2-7; TRBD1 matches at 7 bases. The J segment lost 6 bases and the V segment lost 3 bases, leaving 11 bases of the junction unmatched. Germline loops: CDR1 LNHNV, CDR2 YYDKDF (reference sequence). The CDR3 contains 15 residues. CDR3 nucleotide sequence: TGTGCCACCAGCAGGCCCAAGACAGGGTCAGGCGAGCAGTACTTC. As protein: CATSRPKTGSGEQYF.

V is TRBV21-1 and J is TRBJ2-5; the DNA was not used to check the table's D call, TRBD2. TRBV21-1 has pseudogene status. This CDR3 contains 15 residues. The CDR3 region has the DNA TGTGCCAGCAGCGGGAGAGGGACTTATAAAGAGACCCAGTACTTC. Protein: CASSGRGTYKETQYF.

The chain combines TRBV7-9 with TRBJ2-3, with 8 bases identical to TRBD1. Trimming cost V 5 bases and J 0 bases; bases outside gene matches: 7. This CDR3 is built from 16 residues. Germline loops: CDR1 SEHNR, CDR2 FQNEAQ (reference sequence). The CDR3 DNA sequence: TGTGCCAGCAGCACCAAGACAGGGGCAAGCACAGATACGCAGTATTTT. Protein sequence: CASSTKTGASTDTQYF.

This clone was found once. The chain uses TRBV30 and TRBJ1-1; a possible D gene is TRBD1 (6 bases). CDR3 length: 15 residues. CDR1 GTSNPN and CDR2 SVGIG come from the germline V gene (reference sequence). The V end was cut by 2 bases, the J end by 4 bases, with 17 bases between. The CDR3 nucleotides are TGTGCCTGGAGTCGGTCGGGGGGGGCTGCCACTGAAGCTTTCTTT. Residues: CAWSRSGGAATEAFF.

To note about this clone: The sample has other DNA sequences that encode this CDR3 too. The genes are TRBV7-2 and TRBJ2-4, with a tentative D call TRBD1 (5 bases). The CDR3 totals 14 residues. The V end was cut by 1 base, the J end by 1 base, with 5 bases between. The germline V gene has CDR1 SGHTA and CDR2 FQGNSA. The CDR3 sequence is CASSLEGAKNIQYF. The DNA of the CDR3 is TGTGCCAGCAGCTTAGAGGGGGCCAAAAACATTCAGTACTTC.

The rearrangement links TRBV5-1 to TRBJ2-1, with 10 positions matching TRBD2. The CDR3 contains 17 residues. J was trimmed by 3 bases and V by 1 base; bases with no gene match: 7. In germline, CDR1 is SGHRS, CDR2 YFSETQ. This chain's CDR3 is CASSLLPGTSVYNEQFF. In DNA form, the CDR3 reads TGCGCCAGCAGCTTGTTGCCTGGGACTAGCGTCTACAATGAGCAGTTCTTC.

A note on this clone: Different DNA sequences within this sample yield the same CDR3. Here the CDR3 reads CAISDGLAGETQYF. CDR3 in DNA: TGTGCCATCAGTGATGGACTAGCGGGAGAGACCCAGTACTTC. V is TRBV10-3 and J is TRBJ2-5; 11 nucleotides line up with TRBD2. From germline, CDR1 is ENHRY and CDR2 SYGVKD. This CDR3 contains 14 residues. V trimming: 3 bases; J trimming: 4 bases; junction bases outside the gene matches: 1.

In regard to this clone: The identical CDR3 is also encoded by other nucleotide sequences in the sample. The chain employs TRBV7-9 and TRBJ2-7, with D possibly TRBD2 on 5 matching bases. V was shortened by 3 bases and J by 3 bases, with 12 bases between the two germline ends. Germline values: CDR1 SEHNR, CDR2 FQNEAQ (reference sequence). The CDR3 has 14 residues. In DNA, the CDR3 is TGTGCCAGCAGCTTGGGGAGATCCAACTACGAGCAGTACTTC. This sequence encodes CASSLGRSNYEQYF.

The gene calls are TRBV10-3 and TRBJ2-1, with 10 bases fitting TRBD2. The V gene end was trimmed by 6 bases and the J gene end by 3 bases; junction bases not matched to a gene: 5. The CDR3 spans 15 residues. The germline CDR1 and CDR2 sequences are ENHRY and SYGVKD. This CDR3 reads CAIRSGLADYNEQFF. Written as DNA, the CDR3 is TGTGCCATCAGATCCGGACTAGCGGACTACAATGAGCAGTTCTTC.

The genes are TRBV5-8 and TRBJ1-4, with TRBD1 identical over 8 bases. Unmatched junction bases numbered 9, after V lost 4 bases and J lost 4 bases. Germline V gene lookup returns CDR1 SGHTS and CDR2 YDEGEE. The length of the CDR3 is 16 residues. The CDR3 reads CASSRRGQAINEKLFF. DNA of the CDR3: TGTGCCAGCAGCCGTCGGGGACAGGCGATTAATGAAAAACTGTTTTTT.

The rearrangement links TRBV19 to TRBJ1-5; D remains unclear. Deletions cut 0 bases from V and 7 bases from J, with 10 bases between. Germline V gene sequence: CDR1 LNHDA, CDR2 SQIVND (reference sequence). The CDR3 spans 14 residues. In DNA form, the CDR3 reads TGTGCCAGTAGTATAGAATCGGGCGACCAGCCCCAGCATTTT. Its translation is CASSIESGDQPQHF.

The rearrangement joins TRBV5-6 to TRBJ2-3; TRBD2 matches 8 bases. Germline assignment: CDR1 SGHDT and CDR2 YYEEEE. V lost 1 base, J lost 5 bases, and 6 bases stayed unmatched. This CDR3 comprises 15 residues. The CDR3 region is CASSLWWAGGDTQYF. CDR3 nucleotides: TGTGCCAGCAGCTTGTGGTGGGCGGGAGGAGATACGCAGTATTTT.

V is TRBV9 and J is TRBJ2-3; TRBD2 agrees at 7 bases. This CDR3 contains 16 residues. Germline V lookup: CDR1 SGDLS, CDR2 YYNGEE. J was trimmed by 0 bases and V by 0 bases; bases with no gene match: 4. Written as DNA, the CDR3 is TGTGCCAGCAGCGTAGGCCCGGGAGGCAGCACAGATACGCAGTATTTT. It specifies CASSVGPGGSTDTQYF. The full variable domain, in which reference TRBV9 and TRBJ2-3 provide the parts outside the CDR3, is DSGVTQTPKHLITATGQRVTLRCSPRSGDLSVYWYQQSLDQGLQFLIQYYNGEERAKGNILERFSAQQFPDLHSELNLSSLELGDSALYFCASSVGPGGSTDTQYFGPGTRLTVL.

The chain combines TRBV2 with TRBJ2-2; no clear D. Trimming took 4 bases from V and 0 from J, leaving 6 bases between them. Germline CDR1 is SNHLY and CDR2 is FYNNEI. The CDR3 runs 14 residues. The CDR3 sequence is CASSVGPNTGELFF. In DNA, the CDR3 is TGTGCCAGCAGTGTGGGTCCGAACACCGGGGAGCTGTTTTTT. The full variable domain, in which reference TRBV2 and TRBJ2-2 provide the parts outside the CDR3, is EPEVTQTPSHQVTQMGQEVILRCVPISNHLYFYWYRQILGQKVEFLVSFYNNEISEKSEIFDDQFSVERPDGSNFTLKIRSTKLEDSAMYFCASSVGPNTGELFFGEGSRLTVL.

Concerning this clone: Different DNA sequences within this sample yield the same CDR3. The V call is TRBV5-4, the J call TRBJ2-5; unclear D gene. V lost 0 bases and J 1 base, leaving 7 bases between the germline ends. CDR3 length equals 14 residues. Germline V gene sequence: CDR1 SGHNT, CDR2 YYREEE (reference sequence). CDR3: CASSLGLGQETQYF. CDR3 bases: TGTGCCAGCAGCTTGGGGCTGGGCCAAGAGACCCAGTACTTC.

The rearrangement links TRBV19 to TRBJ1-2, with a possible D match to TRBD1 (5 bases). V was trimmed by 4 bases and J by 0 bases, leaving 9 bases between them. Germline V lookup: CDR1 LNHDA, CDR2 SQIVND (reference sequence). CDR3 length equals 14 residues. In DNA, the CDR3 is TGTGCCAGTAGTACCCCGACAGCTAACTATGGCTACACCTTC. It specifies CASSTPTANYGYTF.

This chain joins TRBV6-5 and TRBJ2-2; 10 bases match TRBD2. The CDR3 sequence is 15 residues long. Germline CDR1 is MNHEY and CDR2 is SVGAGI. Losses at the gene ends were 4 bases for V and 5 bases for J; bases not matched to a gene: 4. Written as DNA, the CDR3 is TGTGCCAGCAGTTTCATTAGCGGGGGGACCGGGGAGCTGTTTTTT. Translation gives CASSFISGGTGELFF.

This rearrangement joins TRBV7-2 to TRBJ2-7; 9 bases align to TRBD1. V shed 5 bases and J 5 bases; nucleotides not matched to a gene: 10. CDR1 is SGHTA and CDR2 is FQGNSA in the germline V gene. The length of the CDR3 is 15 residues. CDR3 nucleotides: TGTGCCAGCAGCCTCCGGGACAGGGCTACGAACGAGCAGTACTTC. It yields the protein CASSLRDRATNEQYF.